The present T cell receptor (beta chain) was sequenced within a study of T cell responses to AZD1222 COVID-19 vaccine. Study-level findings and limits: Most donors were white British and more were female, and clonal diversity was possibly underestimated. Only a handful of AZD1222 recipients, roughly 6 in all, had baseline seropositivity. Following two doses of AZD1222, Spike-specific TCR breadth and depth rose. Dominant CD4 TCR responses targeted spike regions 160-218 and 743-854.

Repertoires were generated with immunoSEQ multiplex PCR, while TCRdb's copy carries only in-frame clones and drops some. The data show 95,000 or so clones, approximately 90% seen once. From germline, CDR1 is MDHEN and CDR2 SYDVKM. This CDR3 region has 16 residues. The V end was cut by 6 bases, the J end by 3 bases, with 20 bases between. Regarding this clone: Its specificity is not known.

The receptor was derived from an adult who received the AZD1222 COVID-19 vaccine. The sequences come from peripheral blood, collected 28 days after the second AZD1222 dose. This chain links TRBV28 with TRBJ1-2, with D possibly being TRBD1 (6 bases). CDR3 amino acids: CASRPGAGAYYYGYTF. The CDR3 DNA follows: TGTGCCAGCAGACCCGGAGCAGGGGCCTACTACTATGGCTACACCTTC.